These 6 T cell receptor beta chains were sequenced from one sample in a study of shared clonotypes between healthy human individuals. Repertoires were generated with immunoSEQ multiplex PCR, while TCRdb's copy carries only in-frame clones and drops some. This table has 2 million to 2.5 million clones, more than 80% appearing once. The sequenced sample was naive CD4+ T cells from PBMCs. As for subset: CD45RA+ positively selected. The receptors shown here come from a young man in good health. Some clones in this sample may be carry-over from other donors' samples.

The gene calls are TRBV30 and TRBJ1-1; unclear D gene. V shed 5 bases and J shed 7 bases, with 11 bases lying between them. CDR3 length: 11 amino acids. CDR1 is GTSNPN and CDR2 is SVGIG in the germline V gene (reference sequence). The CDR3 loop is CAWEAVGEAFF. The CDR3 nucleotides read TGTGCCTGGGAGGCAGTGGGTGAAGCTTTCTTT.

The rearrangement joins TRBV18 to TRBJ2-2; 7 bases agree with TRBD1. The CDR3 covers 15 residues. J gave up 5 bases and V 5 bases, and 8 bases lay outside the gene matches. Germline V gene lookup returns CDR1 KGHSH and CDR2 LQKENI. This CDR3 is CASSTPGGRTGELFF. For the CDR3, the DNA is TGTGCCAGCTCAACGCCAGGGGGTAGGACCGGGGAGCTGTTTTTT. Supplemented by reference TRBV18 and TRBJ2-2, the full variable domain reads NAGVMQNPRHLVRRRGQEARLRCSPMKGHSHVYWYRQLPEEGLKFMVYLQKENIIDESGMPKERFSAEFPKEGPSILRIQQVVRGDSAAYFCASSTPGGRTGELFFGEGSRLTVL.

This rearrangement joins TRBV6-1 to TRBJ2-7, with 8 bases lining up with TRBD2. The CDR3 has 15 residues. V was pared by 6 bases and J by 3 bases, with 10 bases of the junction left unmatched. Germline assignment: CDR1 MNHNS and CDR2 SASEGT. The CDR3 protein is CASRSGLAVYYEQYF. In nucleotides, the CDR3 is TGTGCCAGCAGATCCGGACTAGCCGTCTACTACGAGCAGTACTTC.

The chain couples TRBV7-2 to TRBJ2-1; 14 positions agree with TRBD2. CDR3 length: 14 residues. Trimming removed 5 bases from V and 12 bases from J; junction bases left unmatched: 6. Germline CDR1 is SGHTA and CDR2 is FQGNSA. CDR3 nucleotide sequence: TGTGCCAGCAGCACCCGACTAGCGGGAGGGGGGCAGTTCTTC. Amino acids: CASSTRLAGGGQFF. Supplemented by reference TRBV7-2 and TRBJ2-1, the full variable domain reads GAGVSQSPSNKVTEKGKDVELRCDPISGHTALYWYRQSLGQGLEFLIYFQGNSAPDKSGLPSDRFSAERTGGSVSTLTIQRTQQEDSAVYLCASSTRLAGGGQFFGPGTRLTVL.

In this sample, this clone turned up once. Written as DNA, the CDR3 is TGTGCCAGCCGGCCGTATGGGGCTAGCGGGAGCAACCCCTACGAGCAGTACTTC. Amino acids: CASRPYGASGSNPYEQYF. This rearrangement joins TRBV27 to TRBJ2-7, with 10 bases aligning to TRBD2. The germline V gene has CDR1 MNHEY and CDR2 SMNVEV (reference sequence). CDR3 length equals 18 residues. Trimming cost V 8 bases and J 2 bases; bases outside gene matches: 18.

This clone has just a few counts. The CDR3, as DNA: TGTGCCAGCACGGCATTCGGCAATCAGCCCCAGCATTTT. Amino acid sequence: CASTAFGNQPQHF. The gene calls are TRBV7-2 and TRBJ1-5; unclear D gene. Trimming stripped 7 bases from V and 2 bases from J, with 9 bases between. This CDR3 is built from 13 residues. Germline V gene lookup returns CDR1 SGHTA and CDR2 FQGNSA.